This TCR beta chain was sequenced in a study of cytomegalovirus exposure and HLA in healthy donors. Study-level points and caveats: For cytomegalovirus status, the classifier reportedly gave diagnoses with high specificity and sensitivity.

Vbeta (60) and Jbeta (13) primers were used in the PCR. Data came from immunoSEQ multiplex PCR; TCRdb stores just in-frame clones and leaves some out. The table lists around 300,000 clones, around four fifths of them singletons. This CDR3 comprises 19 residues. V shed 0 bases, J shed 3 bases, and the junction held 14 bases outside the gene matches. CDR1 is LGHNA and CDR2 is YSLEER in the germline V gene. Remarks on this clone: The antigen is unknown.

The V gene is TRBV4-3, the J gene TRBJ2-7; 10 nucleotides align to TRBD1. The sample taken for sequencing was PBMCs. This clonotype was sampled from a woman aged 40 to 49 in good health and CMV-seropositive. In DNA, the CDR3 is TGCGCCAGCAGCCAAGAAGGCGACAGGGGGCCCCTGAAGTACTACGAGCAGTACTTC. Amino acids: CASSQEGDRGPLKYYEQYF.